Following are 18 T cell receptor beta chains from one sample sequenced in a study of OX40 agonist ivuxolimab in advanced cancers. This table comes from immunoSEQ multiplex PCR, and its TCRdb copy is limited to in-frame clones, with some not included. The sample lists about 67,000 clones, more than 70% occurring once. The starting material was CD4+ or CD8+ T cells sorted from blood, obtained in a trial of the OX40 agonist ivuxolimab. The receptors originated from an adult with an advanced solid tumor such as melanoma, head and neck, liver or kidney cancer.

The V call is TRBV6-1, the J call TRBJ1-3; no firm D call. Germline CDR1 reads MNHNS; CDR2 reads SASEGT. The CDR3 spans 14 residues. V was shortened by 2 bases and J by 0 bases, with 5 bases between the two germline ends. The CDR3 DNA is TGTGCCAGCAGTGAATCCTTCTCTGGAAACACCATATATTTT. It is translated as CASSESFSGNTIYF.

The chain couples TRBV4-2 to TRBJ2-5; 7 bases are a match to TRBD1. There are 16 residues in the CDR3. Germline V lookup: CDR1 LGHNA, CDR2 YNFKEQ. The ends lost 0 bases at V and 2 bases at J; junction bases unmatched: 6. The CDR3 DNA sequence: TGTGCCAGCAGCCAAGATACAGGGGCGAAACAAGAGACCCAGTACTTC. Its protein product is CASSQDTGAKQETQYF.

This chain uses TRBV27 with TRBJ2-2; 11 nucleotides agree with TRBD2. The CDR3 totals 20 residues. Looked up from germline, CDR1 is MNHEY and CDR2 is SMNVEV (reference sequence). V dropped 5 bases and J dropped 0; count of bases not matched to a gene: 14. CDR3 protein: CASSPRPGLAVFSNTGELFF. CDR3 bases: TGTGCCAGCAGTCCCCGCCCGGGACTAGCGGTCTTTTCGAACACCGGGGAGCTGTTTTTT.

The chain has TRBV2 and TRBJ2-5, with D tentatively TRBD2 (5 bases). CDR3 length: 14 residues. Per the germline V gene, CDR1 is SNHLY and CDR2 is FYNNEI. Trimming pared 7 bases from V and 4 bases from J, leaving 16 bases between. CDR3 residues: CASNYRGRGETQYF. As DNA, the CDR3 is TGTGCCAGCAACTACCGAGGGAGAGGAGAGACCCAGTACTTC.

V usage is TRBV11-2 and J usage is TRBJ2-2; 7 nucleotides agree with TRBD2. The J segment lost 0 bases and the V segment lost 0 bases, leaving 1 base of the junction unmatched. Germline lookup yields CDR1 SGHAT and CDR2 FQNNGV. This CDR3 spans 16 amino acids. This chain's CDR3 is CASSLELAANTGELFF. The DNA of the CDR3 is TGTGCCAGCAGCTTAGAGCTAGCGGCGAACACCGGGGAGCTGTTTTTT.

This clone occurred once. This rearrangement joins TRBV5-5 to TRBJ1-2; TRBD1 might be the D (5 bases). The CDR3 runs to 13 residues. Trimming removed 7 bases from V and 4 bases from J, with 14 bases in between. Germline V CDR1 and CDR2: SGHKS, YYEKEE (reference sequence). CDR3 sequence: CASGSGNIYGYTF. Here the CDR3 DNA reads TGTGCCAGCGGATCAGGGAACATCTATGGCTACACCTTC.

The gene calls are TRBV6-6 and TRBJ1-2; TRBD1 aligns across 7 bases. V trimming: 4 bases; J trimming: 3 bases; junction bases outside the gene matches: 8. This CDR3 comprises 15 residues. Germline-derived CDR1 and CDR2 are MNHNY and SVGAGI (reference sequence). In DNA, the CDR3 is TGTGCCAGCAGTTCGCCACAGGGGTATTACTATGGCTACACCTTC. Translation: CASSSPQGYYYGYTF.

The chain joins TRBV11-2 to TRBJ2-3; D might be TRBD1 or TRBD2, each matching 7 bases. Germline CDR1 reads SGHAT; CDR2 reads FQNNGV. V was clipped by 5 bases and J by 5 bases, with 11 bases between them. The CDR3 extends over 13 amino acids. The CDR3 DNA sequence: TGTGCCAGCAGCGCAGGGGGGGGAGATACGCAGTATTTT. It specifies CASSAGGGDTQYF.

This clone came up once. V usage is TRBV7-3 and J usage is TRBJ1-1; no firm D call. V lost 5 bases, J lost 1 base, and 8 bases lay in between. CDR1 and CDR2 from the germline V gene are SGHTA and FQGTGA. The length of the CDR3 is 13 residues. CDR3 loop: CASSPHKNTEAFF. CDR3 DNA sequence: TGTGCCAGCAGCCCCCATAAGAACACTGAAGCTTTCTTT.

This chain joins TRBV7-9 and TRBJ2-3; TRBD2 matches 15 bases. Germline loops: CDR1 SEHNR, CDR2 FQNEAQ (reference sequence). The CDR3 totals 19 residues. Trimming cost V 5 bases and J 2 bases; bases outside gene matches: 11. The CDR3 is CASSPPGLAGGMVTDTQYF. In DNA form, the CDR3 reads TGTGCCAGCAGCCCACCGGGACTAGCGGGAGGAATGGTCACAGATACGCAGTATTTT.

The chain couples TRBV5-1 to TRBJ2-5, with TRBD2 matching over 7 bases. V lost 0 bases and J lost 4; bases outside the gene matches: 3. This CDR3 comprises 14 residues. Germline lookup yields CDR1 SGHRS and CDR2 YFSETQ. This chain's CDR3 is CASSLDRGVETQYF. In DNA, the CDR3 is TGCGCCAGCAGCTTGGATCGGGGGGTAGAGACCCAGTACTTC. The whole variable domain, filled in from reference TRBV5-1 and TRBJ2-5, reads KAGVTQTPRYLIKTRGQQVTLSCSPISGHRSVSWYQQTPGQGLQFLFEYFSETQRNKGNFPGRFSGRQFSNSRSEMNVSTLELGDSALYLCASSLDRGVETQYFGPGTRLLVL.

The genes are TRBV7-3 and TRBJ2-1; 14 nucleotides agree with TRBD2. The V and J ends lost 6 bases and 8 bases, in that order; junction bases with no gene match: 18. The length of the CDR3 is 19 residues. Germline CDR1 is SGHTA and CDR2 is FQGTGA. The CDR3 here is CASRQSRLAGGRFGDEQFF. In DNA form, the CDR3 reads TGTGCCAGCAGACAATCGCGACTAGCGGGAGGGAGATTCGGCGATGAGCAGTTCTTC.

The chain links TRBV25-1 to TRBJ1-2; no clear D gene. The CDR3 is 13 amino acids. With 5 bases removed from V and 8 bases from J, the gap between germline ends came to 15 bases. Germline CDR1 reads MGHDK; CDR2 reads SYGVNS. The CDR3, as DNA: TGTGCCAGCAGTTTGGCGGAGGGCGCGGGCTACACCTTC. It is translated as CASSLAEGAGYTF.

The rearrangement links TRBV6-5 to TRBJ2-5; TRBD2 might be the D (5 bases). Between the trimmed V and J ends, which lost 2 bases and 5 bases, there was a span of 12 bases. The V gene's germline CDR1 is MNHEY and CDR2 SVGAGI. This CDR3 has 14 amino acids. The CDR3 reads CASSYGLAGETQYF. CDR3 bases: TGTGCCAGCAGTTACGGGCTAGCCGGGGAGACCCAGTACTTC.

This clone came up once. The CDR3 nucleotides read TGTGCCAGCTCACCAAGGGGACTAGCGGGACCCGGGGAGCTGTTTTTT. Translated, it gives CASSPRGLAGPGELFF. The chain joins TRBV18 to TRBJ2-2; 13 bases map to TRBD2. This CDR3 is built from 16 residues. V was clipped by 2 bases and J by 6 bases; unmatched bases: 3. CDR1 KGHSH and CDR2 LQKENI come from the germline V gene. The whole variable domain, filled in from reference TRBV18 and TRBJ2-2, reads NAGVMQNPRHLVRRRGQEARLRCSPMKGHSHVYWYRQLPEEGLKFMVYLQKENIIDESGMPKERFSAEFPKEGPSILRIQQVVRGDSAAYFCASSPRGLAGPGELFFGEGSRLTVL.

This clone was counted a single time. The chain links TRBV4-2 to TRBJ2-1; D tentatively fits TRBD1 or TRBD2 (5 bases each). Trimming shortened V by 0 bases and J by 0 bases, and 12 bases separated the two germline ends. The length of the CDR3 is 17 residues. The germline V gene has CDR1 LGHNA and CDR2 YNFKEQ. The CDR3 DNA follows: TGTGCCAGCAGCCAAGACGGGACCGGCAGCTCCTACAATGAGCAGTTCTTC. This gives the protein CASSQDGTGSSYNEQFF.

The CDR3: CASSLAPGTANEQFF. As DNA, the CDR3 is TGTGCCAGCTCACTCGCTCCCGGGACCGCCAATGAGCAGTTCTTC. The chain is built from TRBV18 and TRBJ2-1; perhaps D is TRBD1 or TRBD2 (5 bases each). Germline assignment: CDR1 KGHSH and CDR2 LQKENI. V lost 4 bases to trimming and J lost 6 bases, with 16 bases between them. This CDR3 has 15 amino acids.

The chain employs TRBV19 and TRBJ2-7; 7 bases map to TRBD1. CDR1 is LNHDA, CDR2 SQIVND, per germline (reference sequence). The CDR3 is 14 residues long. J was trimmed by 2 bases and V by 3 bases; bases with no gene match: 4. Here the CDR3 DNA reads TGTGCCAGTAGTATCTGGGACAGCCCCTACGAGCAGTACTTC. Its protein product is CASSIWDSPYEQYF.